Included here is one T cell receptor beta chain sequence, with context. What it recognizes is unknown. This specimen comes from a study of CD8+ T cells in alopecia areata. Trimming pared 2 bases from V and 1 base from J, leaving 9 bases between. Germline V gene sequence: CDR1 LNHDA, CDR2 SQIVND (reference sequence). The CDR3 totals 15 residues. Overall study results and limits: Sharing of TCR sequences between patients (possibly for HLA-related reasons) was less clear than in mice.

Sequencing templates came from extracted RNA that was reverse transcribed into cDNA. Method: immunoSEQ multiplex PCR; TCRdb's copy keeps in-frame clones and lacks some. Here the sample spans approximately 140,000 clones, around 86% being singletons. Here the sequenced sample was CD8+ T cells sorted from blood, taken at week 0. The receptor was isolated from a human donor with alopecia areata. The chain uses TRBV19 and TRBJ2-1; D remains unclear. CDR3 loop: CASSIIVESYNEQFF. As DNA, the CDR3 is TGTGCCAGTAGTATAATAGTGGAATCCTACAATGAGCAGTTCTTC.